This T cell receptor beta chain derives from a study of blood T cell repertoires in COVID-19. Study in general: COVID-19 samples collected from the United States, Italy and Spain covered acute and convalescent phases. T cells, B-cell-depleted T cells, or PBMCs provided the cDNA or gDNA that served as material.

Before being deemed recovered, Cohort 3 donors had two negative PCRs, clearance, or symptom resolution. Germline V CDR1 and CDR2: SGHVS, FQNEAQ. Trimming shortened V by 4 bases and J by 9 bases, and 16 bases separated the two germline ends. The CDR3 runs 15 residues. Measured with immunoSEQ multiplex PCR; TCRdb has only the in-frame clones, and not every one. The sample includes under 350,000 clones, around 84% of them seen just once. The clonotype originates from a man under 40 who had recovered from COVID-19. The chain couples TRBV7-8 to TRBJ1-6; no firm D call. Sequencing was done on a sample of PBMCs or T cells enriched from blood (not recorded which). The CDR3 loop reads CASSSLSVRGSPLHF. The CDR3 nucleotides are TGTGCCAGCAGCTCCCTATCGGTTCGGGGTTCACCCCTCCACTTT.